Here is one TCR beta chain with its context. Its specificity is not known. Only in-frame clones appear in the TCRdb table, and some are missing; sequencing was by immunoSEQ multiplex PCR. The repertoire holds 95,000 to 130,000 clones, with 90% to 95% as singletons. The CDR3 spans 14 residues. V shed 3 bases, J shed 7 bases, and the junction held 7 bases outside the gene matches. The germline gives CDR1 MDHEN, CDR2 SYDVKM. This sample was taken from a study of T cell responses to AZD1222 COVID-19 vaccine. Broader study findings: Epitopes outside B.1.351 and B.1.1.7 mutated regions reportedly drew nearly half of spike TCRs. Recipients of two AZD1222 doses showed rising Spike-specific TCR breadth and depth. Vaccine-related CD4 TCRs covered spike, predominating at 160-218 and 743-854. Repertoire sampling was restricted to post-peak T cell response timepoints.

The input for sequencing was peripheral blood, taken on day 0 of AZD1222 vaccination. The V call is TRBV28, the J call TRBJ2-7; 9 bases line up with TRBD2. The sequence derives from an adult in good health. CDR3 loop: CASSFSGSSGEQYF. As DNA, the CDR3 is TGTGCCAGCAGTTTTAGCGGGAGTTCGGGGGAGCAGTACTTC.